This passage covers 30 T cell receptor beta chains from one sample sequenced in a study of T cells in Graves' hyperthyroidism and ophthalmopathy. Amplification yielded TCR beta CDR3 regions, with RNA transcripts as the source. When the TCR CDR3 underwent first-round RT-PCR, the HTBI primer set was used. TCRdb reprocessed the multiplex PCR reads via MiXCR and lists one record per CDR3 protein. The table includes roughly 560,000 distinct CDR3 sequences, over 12% detected once. Sequencing was done on a sample of blood. The receptors derive from a woman between 40 and 50 years old with Graves' ophthalmopathy.

In this sample, this clonotype turned up many times. This chain joins TRBV28 and TRBJ2-6, with 9 positions matching TRBD2. The J segment lost 0 bases and the V segment lost 3 bases, leaving 3 bases of the junction unmatched. The CDR3 is made up of 17 amino acids. Germline CDR1 MDHEN, CDR2 SYDVKM. CDR3 nucleotides: TGTGCCAGCAGTTTTGGGACTAGCAGCTCTGGGGCCAACGTCCTGACTTTC. Protein sequence: CASSFGTSSSGANVLTF.

Many counts were recorded for this clonotype. The chain joins TRBV30 to TRBJ1-1; the match to TRBD1 covers 9 bases. The V gene end was trimmed by 5 bases and the J gene end by 5 bases; junction bases not matched to a gene: 12. The CDR3 is made up of 15 amino acids. In germline, CDR1 is GTSNPN, CDR2 SVGIG (reference sequence). The CDR3 nucleotides are TGTGCCTGGGGGGCGAGGGACAGGGACGTAACTGAAGCTTTCTTT. The encoded protein is CAWGARDRDVTEAFF. Looking up the rest from reference TRBV30 and TRBJ1-1 gives the full variable domain: SQTIHQWPATLVQPVGSPLSLECTVEGTSNPNLYWYRQAAGRGLQLLFYSVGIGQISSEVPQNLSASRPQDRQFILSSKKLLLSDSGFYLCAWGARDRDVTEAFFGQGTRLTVV.

In this sample, this clonotype turned up many times. CDR3 bases: TGTGCCAGCAGTTTGTACCGCAGGGGAACTGAAGCTTTCTTT. It yields the protein CASSLYRRGTEAFF. J is TRBJ1-1 and V is TRBV12-3 or TRBV12-4; D may be TRBD1 (6 bases). The V gene lost 3 bases and the J gene lost 5 bases, with 13 bases spanning the gap. The CDR3 sequence is 14 residues long.

This clonotype was counted ten times or more. The chain uses TRBV20-1 and TRBJ1-1; D is undetermined. Germline V CDR1 and CDR2: DFQATT, SNEGSKA (reference sequence). This CDR3 contains 11 residues. V lost 3 bases and J lost 1, with 3 bases in between. The CDR3 DNA reads TGCAGTGCTAGTAAGAACACTGAAGCTTTCTTT. It yields the protein CSASKNTEAFF.

The chain carries TRBV15 and TRBJ2-5, with 8 bases identical to TRBD1. The CDR3 is made up of 15 amino acids. J gave up 3 bases and V 5 bases, and 8 bases lay outside the gene matches. CDR1 and CDR2 from the germline V gene are LNHNV and YYDKDF (reference sequence). In DNA, the CDR3 is TGTGCCACCAGCGGACAGGGTAGGGGGGAAGAGACCCAGTACTTC. Its translation: CATSGQGRGEETQYF.

In its sample, this clonotype was seen a few times. The chain joins TRBV20-1 to TRBJ2-7; 7 bases are shared with TRBD1. The CDR3 loop spans 15 amino acids. Germline-derived CDR1 and CDR2 are DFQATT and SNEGSKA (reference sequence). The V gene end was trimmed by 2 bases and the J gene end by 2 bases; junction bases not matched to a gene: 9. Here the CDR3 DNA reads TGCAGTGCTAGAAGGGCCGCAGGGGGAGCCTACGAGCAGTACTTC. It codes for CSARRAAGGAYEQYF.

This clonotype was counted ten times or more. This chain joins TRBV7-2 and TRBJ1-5, with 8 nucleotides matching TRBD1. This CDR3 region has 15 residues. V gave up 3 bases and J gave up 6 bases; unmatched junction bases: 7. Looked up from germline, CDR1 is SGHTA and CDR2 is FQGNSA. CDR3 sequence (DNA): TGTGCCAGCAGCTTCGGGCAGGGGGCTAGTCAGCCCCAGCATTTT. As protein: CASSFGQGASQPQHF. Full variable domain (rest looked up from reference TRBV7-2 and TRBJ1-5): GAGVSQSPSNKVTEKGKDVELRCDPISGHTALYWYRQSLGQGLEFLIYFQGNSAPDKSGLPSDRFSAERTGGSVSTLTIQRTQQEDSAVYLCASSFGQGASQPQHFGDGTRLSIL.

The rearrangement links TRBV6-2 or TRBV6-3 to TRBJ2-7; D possibly corresponds to TRBD2 (5 bases). This CDR3 contains 15 residues. V lost 6 bases to trimming and J lost 1 base, with 16 bases between them. Germline V gene data show CDR1 as MNHEY and CDR2 as SVGEGT. The CDR3 protein is CASSPRRGGSYEQYF. In nucleotides, the CDR3 is TGTGCCAGCAGCCCCCGGAGAGGAGGATCCTACGAGCAGTACTTC.

This clonotype has ten or more counts. The chain is built from TRBV27 and TRBJ2-7, with D perhaps TRBD1 (6 bases). The CDR3 length is 13 residues. The V and J ends lost 7 bases and 1 base respectively, with 11 bases between them. The germline CDR1 and CDR2 sequences are MNHEY and SMNVEV (reference sequence). CDR3 in DNA: TGTGCCAGCAAACAGGGAGAATCCTACGAGCAGTACTTC. This gives the protein CASKQGESYEQYF.

This clonotype has at least ten counts. The rearrangement uses TRBV4-1 and TRBJ1-5; 9 bases map to TRBD1. Losses at the gene ends were 1 base for V and 6 bases for J; bases not matched to a gene: 10. CDR1 is MGHRA and CDR2 is YSYEKL in the germline V gene. The CDR3 has 17 residues. The DNA of the CDR3 is TGCGCCAGCAGCCAAGTAAGGGACAGGGTAGTAGGTCAGCCCCAGCATTTT. It is translated as CASSQVRDRVVGQPQHF.

Ten or more counts support this clonotype. The chain links TRBV28 to TRBJ1-2; D gene ambiguous. The germline V and J ends were trimmed by 3 bases and 4 bases, with 12 bases remaining between them. The germline V gene encodes CDR1 MDHEN and CDR2 SYDVKM. There are 14 residues in the CDR3. The DNA of the CDR3 is TGTGCCAGCAGTTTCGACACCCTCGCCTATGGCTACACCTTC. It is translated as CASSFDTLAYGYTF.

In its sample, this clonotype was seen a few times. The chain carries TRBV13 and TRBJ2-7, with D perhaps matching TRBD2 (6 bases). The ends were cut back, 5 bases at V and 2 bases at J, with 16 bases in the middle. The CDR3 loop spans 15 amino acids. Per germline, CDR1 PRHDT and CDR2 FYEKMQ (reference sequence). The CDR3, as DNA: TGTGCCAGCAGCCCTCCCGGCGGGAAAGCCTACGAGCAGTACTTC. Translating it yields CASSPPGGKAYEQYF.

This clonotype was observed at least ten times. The chain couples TRBV7-2 to TRBJ2-5, with TRBD1 matching over 11 bases. After removal of 3 bases from V and 5 bases from J, the junction contained 8 bases not matched to a gene. Germline CDR1 and CDR2: SGHTA and FQGNSA. The CDR3 is made up of 16 amino acids. CDR3 sequence reads: CASSFNGQGAEETQYF. CDR3 DNA sequence: TGTGCCAGCAGCTTTAACGGACAGGGGGCGGAGGAGACCCAGTACTTC. Full variable domain (rest looked up from reference TRBV7-2 and TRBJ2-5): GAGVSQSPSNKVTEKGKDVELRCDPISGHTALYWYRQSLGQGLEFLIYFQGNSAPDKSGLPSDRFSAERTGGSVSTLTIQRTQQEDSAVYLCASSFNGQGAEETQYFGPGTRLLVL.

This clonotype was seen repeatedly, ten times or more. This chain connects TRBV27 to TRBJ2-5, with D maybe TRBD2 (6 bases). The germline V gene has CDR1 MNHEY and CDR2 SMNVEV (reference sequence). This CDR3 spans 14 amino acids. V was trimmed by 2 bases and J by 5 bases, leaving 12 bases between them. CDR3: CASSLTERGETQYF. DNA for the CDR3: TGTGCCAGCAGTTTAACCGAACGGGGGGAGACCCAGTACTTC.

This chain links TRBV11-1 with TRBJ1-2; 7 bases match TRBD1. Per germline, CDR1 SGHAT and CDR2 FQDESV (reference sequence). The CDR3 spans 16 residues. After removal of 1 base from V and 5 bases from J, the junction contained 10 bases not matched to a gene. The CDR3, as DNA: TGTGCCAGCAGCTTAGGGCCGGGACAGAATGAGTATGGCTACACCTTC. Its protein is CASSLGPGQNEYGYTF.

This clonotype was observed many times. The V call is TRBV20-1, the J call TRBJ1-6, with D tentatively TRBD1 (5 bases). V lost 3 bases, J lost 10 bases, and 19 bases lay in between. Germline CDR1 DFQATT, CDR2 SNEGSKA (reference sequence). This CDR3 spans 15 amino acids. The CDR3 sequence is CSASSGDDLKSPLHF. The CDR3 nucleotides are TGCAGTGCTAGCTCGGGGGACGATCTCAAATCACCCCTCCACTTT.

This clonotype was detected only a few times. A much larger clone is a single base away; this may be a read error. The rearrangement joins TRBV28 to TRBJ2-7; D possibly corresponds to TRBD2 (6 bases). The CDR3 is made up of 14 amino acids. V dropped 10 bases and J dropped 3 bases, with 19 bases sitting between them. Germline CDR1 MDHEN, CDR2 SYDVKM. CDR3 sequence: CANCLPGLFYEQYF. The CDR3 DNA follows: TGTGCCAACTGTCTCCCCGGACTATTCTACGAGCAGTACTTC.

This clonotype was counted a few times. This sequence joins TRBV7-2 and TRBJ2-5, with D unclear. Germline values: CDR1 SGHTA, CDR2 FQGNSA. CDR3 length: 13 amino acids. Trimming took 1 base from V and 6 from J, leaving 9 bases between them. CDR3 coding DNA: TGTGCCAGCAGCTTAGACGCACAAAAGACCCAGTACTTC. This gives the protein CASSLDAQKTQYF.

This clonotype has a count of ten or more. The chain combines TRBV7-2 with TRBJ2-2, with D tentatively TRBD1 (6 bases). The germline gives CDR1 SGHTA, CDR2 FQGNSA. The CDR3 covers 15 residues. V lost 4 bases and J 0 bases, leaving 9 bases between the germline ends. The CDR3 loop is CASSWDKANTGELFF. CDR3 nucleotide sequence: TGTGCCAGCAGCTGGGACAAGGCGAACACCGGGGAGCTGTTTTTT.

This clonotype appeared a few times. This CDR3 reads CASSFFIDRAMRNIQYF. The CDR3, as DNA: TGTGCCAGCAGTTTCTTCATCGACAGGGCCATGAGAAACATTCAGTACTTC. V and J are TRBV28 and TRBJ2-4; 7 bases are a match to TRBD1. The CDR3 is made up of 17 amino acids. Per the germline V gene, CDR1 is MDHEN and CDR2 is SYDVKM. V lost 3 bases to trimming and J lost 6 bases; unmatched junction nucleotides: 14.

Details on this clonotype: This may be a read error, as it is one base from a much larger clone. The V call is TRBV28, the J call TRBJ1-5; the match to TRBD1 covers 7 bases. Germline values: CDR1 MDHEN, CDR2 SYDVKM. The CDR3 length is 17 residues. Losses at the gene ends were 5 bases for V and 9 bases for J; bases not matched to a gene: 19. CDR3 coding DNA: TGTGCCAGCAGTCCGATCCCACTAAATACAGGGGATCGGCCCCAGCATTTT. Amino acids: CASSPIPLNTGDRPQHF.

This clonotype was counted a few times. The CDR3 protein is CAWSETSGTVKIYTF. The CDR3 region has the DNA TGTGCCTGGAGCGAGACCTCCGGGACGGTCAAAATCTACACCTTC. The chain couples TRBV30 to TRBJ1-2, with D perhaps TRBD1 (5 bases). The CDR3 spans 15 residues. Germline V CDR1 and CDR2: GTSNPN, SVGIG (reference sequence). Between the trimmed V and J ends, which lost 3 bases and 10 bases, there was a span of 24 bases.

This clonotype was recorded many times. The chain uses TRBV6-5 and TRBJ2-5, with no clear D. The CDR3 runs to 13 residues. V shed 7 bases and J shed 1 base, with 10 bases lying between them. Germline V gene lookup returns CDR1 MNHEY and CDR2 SVGAGI. CDR3 nucleotides: TGTGCCAGCACCCGAGACTTCCAAGAGACCCAGTACTTC. Protein: CASTRDFQETQYF.

This clonotype has at least ten counts. This chain joins TRBV9 and TRBJ2-2, with 8 bases identical to TRBD2. CDR3 length: 16 amino acids. Looked up from germline, CDR1 is SGDLS and CDR2 is YYNGEE. Germline trimming cut 0 bases from V and 3 bases from J; bases unmatched to any gene: 4. This CDR3 reads CASSVAGGRYTGELFF. For the CDR3, the DNA is TGTGCCAGCAGCGTAGCGGGAGGGCGCTACACCGGGGAGCTGTTTTTT.

J is TRBJ1-5 and V is TRBV30; 9 positions match TRBD1. Trimming removed 3 bases from V and 1 base from J; junction bases left unmatched: 4. The length of the CDR3 is 15 residues. Looked up from germline, CDR1 is GTSNPN and CDR2 is SVGIG (reference sequence). Here the CDR3 DNA reads TGTGCCTGGAGCGAAGGACAGGGGAGCAATCAGCCCCAGCATTTT. Its protein is CAWSEGQGSNQPQHF.

This chain links TRBV12-3 or TRBV12-4 with TRBJ1-5; D might be TRBD1 (5 bases). This CDR3 is built from 15 residues. V was trimmed by 6 bases and J by 2 bases, leaving 14 bases between them. In DNA, the CDR3 is TGTGCCAGCAGCCCCAACCAGGGTGGCAATCAGCCCCAGCATTTT. Its protein product is CASSPNQGGNQPQHF.

This chain joins TRBV20-1 and TRBJ2-1; no definite D call. Per germline, CDR1 DFQATT and CDR2 SNEGSKA (reference sequence). Trimming cost V 2 bases and J 12 bases, with 14 bases left between them. This CDR3 contains 12 residues. The CDR3 nucleotides read TGCAGTGCTAGAAACCTAGAGGTCGGGCAGTTCTTC. Protein sequence: CSARNLEVGQFF.

This clonotype was counted at least ten times. CDR3 sequence reads: CASSFGIHQETQYF. DNA of the CDR3: TGTGCCAGCAGCTTTGGGATACACCAAGAGACCCAGTACTTC. The chain joins TRBV7-2 to TRBJ2-5; no reliable D call. The CDR3 covers 14 residues. The germline V gene has CDR1 SGHTA and CDR2 FQGNSA. Trimming shortened V by 3 bases and J by 0 bases, and 8 bases separated the two germline ends.

This clonotype was recorded at least ten times. The V call is TRBV19, the J call TRBJ1-1; the D is unclear. V shed 3 bases and J shed 0 bases, with 11 bases lying between them. Germline loops: CDR1 LNHDA, CDR2 SQIVND (reference sequence). The CDR3 runs 15 residues. The CDR3 protein is CASSISTILNTEAFF. For the CDR3, the DNA is TGTGCCAGTAGTATTTCTACAATCCTGAACACTGAAGCTTTCTTT.

This clonotype was seen ten or more times. V gene TRBV28 combines with J gene TRBJ1-1; D remains unclear. Germline values: CDR1 MDHEN, CDR2 SYDVKM. The CDR3 is 13 residues long. V shed 5 bases and J shed 0 bases, with 7 bases lying between them. The CDR3 sequence is CASSQLVNTEAFF. The CDR3 DNA sequence: TGTGCCAGCAGTCAGCTAGTGAACACTGAAGCTTTCTTT.